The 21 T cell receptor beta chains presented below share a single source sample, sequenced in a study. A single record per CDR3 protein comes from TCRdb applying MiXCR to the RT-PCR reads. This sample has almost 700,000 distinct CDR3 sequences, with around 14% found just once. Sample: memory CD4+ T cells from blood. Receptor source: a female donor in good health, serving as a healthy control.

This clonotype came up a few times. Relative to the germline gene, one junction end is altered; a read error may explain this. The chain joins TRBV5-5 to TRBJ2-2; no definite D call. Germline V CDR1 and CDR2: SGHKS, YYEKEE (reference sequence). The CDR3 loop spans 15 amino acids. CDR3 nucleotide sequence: TGTGCCAGCAGCCTCGGACCGATGAACAGCGGGGAGCTGTTTTTT. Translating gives CASSLGPMNSGELFF.

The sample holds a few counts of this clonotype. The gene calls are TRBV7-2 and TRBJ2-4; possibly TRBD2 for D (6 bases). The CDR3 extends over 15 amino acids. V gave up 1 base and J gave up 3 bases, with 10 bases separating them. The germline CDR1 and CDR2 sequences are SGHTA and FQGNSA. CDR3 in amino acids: CASSLEGLVKNIQYF. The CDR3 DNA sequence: TGTGCCAGCAGCTTAGAGGGACTTGTCAAAAACATTCAGTACTTC.

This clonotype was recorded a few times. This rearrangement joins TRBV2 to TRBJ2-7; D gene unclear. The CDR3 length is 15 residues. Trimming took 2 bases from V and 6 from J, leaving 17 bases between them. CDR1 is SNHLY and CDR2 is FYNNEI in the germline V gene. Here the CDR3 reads CASSELGLHPGEQYF. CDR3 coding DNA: TGTGCCAGCAGTGAATTGGGCCTACATCCCGGCGAGCAGTACTTC.

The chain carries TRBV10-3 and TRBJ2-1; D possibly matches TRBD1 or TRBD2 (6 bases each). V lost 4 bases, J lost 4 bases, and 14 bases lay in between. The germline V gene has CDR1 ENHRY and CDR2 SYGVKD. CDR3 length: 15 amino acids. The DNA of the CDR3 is TGTGCCATCAGTGCTAGTGGGGGGCCGTACAATGAGCAGTTCTTC. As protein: CAISASGGPYNEQFF.

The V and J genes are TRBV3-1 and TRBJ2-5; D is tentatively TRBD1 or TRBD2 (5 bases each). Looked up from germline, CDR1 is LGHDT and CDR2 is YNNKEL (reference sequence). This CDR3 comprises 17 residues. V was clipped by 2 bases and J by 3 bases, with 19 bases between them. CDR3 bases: TGTGCCAGCAGCCAATGGCTGACCGGGACCCTTAAAGAGACCCAGTACTTC. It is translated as CASSQWLTGTLKETQYF.

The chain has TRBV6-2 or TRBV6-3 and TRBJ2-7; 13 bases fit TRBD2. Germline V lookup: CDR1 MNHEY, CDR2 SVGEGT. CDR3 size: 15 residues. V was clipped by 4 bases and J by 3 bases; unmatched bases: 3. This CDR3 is CASSSGLAGDYEQYF. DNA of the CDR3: TGTGCCAGCAGTTCCGGACTAGCGGGAGACTACGAGCAGTACTTC.

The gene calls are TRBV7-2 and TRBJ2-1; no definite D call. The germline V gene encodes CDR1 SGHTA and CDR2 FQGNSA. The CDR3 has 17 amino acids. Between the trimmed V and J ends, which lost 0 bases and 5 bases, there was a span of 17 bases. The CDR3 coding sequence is TGTGCCAGCAGCTTAGCCGGAACACCGGGTTTTGACAATGAGCAGTTCTTC. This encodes CASSLAGTPGFDNEQFF.

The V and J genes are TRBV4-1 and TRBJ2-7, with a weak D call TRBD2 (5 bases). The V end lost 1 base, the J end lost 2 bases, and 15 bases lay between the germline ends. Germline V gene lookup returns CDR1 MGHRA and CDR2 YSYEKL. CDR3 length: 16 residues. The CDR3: CASSQVVGEYTYEQYF. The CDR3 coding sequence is TGCGCCAGCAGCCAAGTCGTGGGAGAATACACCTACGAGCAGTACTTC.

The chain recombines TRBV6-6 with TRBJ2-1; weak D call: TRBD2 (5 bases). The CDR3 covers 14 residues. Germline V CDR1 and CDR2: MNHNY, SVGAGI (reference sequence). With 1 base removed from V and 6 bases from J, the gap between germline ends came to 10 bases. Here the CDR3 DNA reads TGTGCCAGCAGTTACTACCGGGGTGCCAATGAGCAGTTCTTC. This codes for CASSYYRGANEQFF.

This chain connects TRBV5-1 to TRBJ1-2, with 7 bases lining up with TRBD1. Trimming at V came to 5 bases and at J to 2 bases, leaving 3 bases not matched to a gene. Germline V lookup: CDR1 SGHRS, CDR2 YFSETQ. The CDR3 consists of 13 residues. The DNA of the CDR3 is TGCGCCAGCAGGAAGGACAGGAACTATGGCTACACCTTC. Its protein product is CASRKDRNYGYTF. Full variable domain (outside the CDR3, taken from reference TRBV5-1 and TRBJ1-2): KAGVTQTPRYLIKTRGQQVTLSCSPISGHRSVSWYQQTPGQGLQFLFEYFSETQRNKGNFPGRFSGRQFSNSRSEMNVSTLELGDSALYLCASRKDRNYGYTFGSGTRLTVV.

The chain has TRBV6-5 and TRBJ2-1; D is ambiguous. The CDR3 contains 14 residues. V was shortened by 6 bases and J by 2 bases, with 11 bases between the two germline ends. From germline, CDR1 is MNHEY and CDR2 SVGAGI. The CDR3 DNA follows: TGTGCCAGCAGGTCGGGCAGGACCTACAATGAGCAGTTCTTC. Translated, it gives CASRSGRTYNEQFF.

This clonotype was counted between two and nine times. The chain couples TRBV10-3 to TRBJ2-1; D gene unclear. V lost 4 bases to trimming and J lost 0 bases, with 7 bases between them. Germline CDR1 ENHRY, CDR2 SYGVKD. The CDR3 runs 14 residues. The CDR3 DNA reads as TGTGCCATCAGTGCCCCGAGCTCCTACAATGAGCAGTTCTTC. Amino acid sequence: CAISAPSSYNEQFF.

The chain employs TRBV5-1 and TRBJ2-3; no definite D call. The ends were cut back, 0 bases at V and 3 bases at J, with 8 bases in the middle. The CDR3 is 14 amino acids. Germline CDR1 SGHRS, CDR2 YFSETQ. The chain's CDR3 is CASSLGEGTDTQYF. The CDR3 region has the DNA TGCGCCAGCAGCTTGGGGGAAGGGACAGATACGCAGTATTTT.

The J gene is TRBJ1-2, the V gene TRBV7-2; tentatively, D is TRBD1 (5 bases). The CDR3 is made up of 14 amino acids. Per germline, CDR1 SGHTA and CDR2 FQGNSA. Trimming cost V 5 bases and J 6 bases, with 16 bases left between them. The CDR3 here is CASSRDSAGNGYTF. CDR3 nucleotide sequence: TGTGCCAGCAGCCGTGACAGTGCGGGGAATGGCTACACCTTC.

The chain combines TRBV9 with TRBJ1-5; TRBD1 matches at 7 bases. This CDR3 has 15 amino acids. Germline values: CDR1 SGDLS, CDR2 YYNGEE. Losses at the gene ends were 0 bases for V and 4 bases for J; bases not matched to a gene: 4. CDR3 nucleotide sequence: TGTGCCAGCAGCGTAGGACAGGGATCGAATCAGCCCCAGCATTTT. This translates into CASSVGQGSNQPQHF. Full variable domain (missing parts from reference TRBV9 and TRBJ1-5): DSGVTQTPKHLITATGQRVTLRCSPRSGDLSVYWYQQSLDQGLQFLIQYYNGEERAKGNILERFSAQQFPDLHSELNLSSLELGDSALYFCASSVGQGSNQPQHFGDGTRLSIL.

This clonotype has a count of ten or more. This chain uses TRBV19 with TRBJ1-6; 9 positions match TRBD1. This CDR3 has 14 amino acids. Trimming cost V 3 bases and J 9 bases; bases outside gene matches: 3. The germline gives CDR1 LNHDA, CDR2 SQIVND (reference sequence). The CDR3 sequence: CASSIGTGFSPLHF. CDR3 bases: TGTGCCAGTAGTATCGGGACAGGGTTTTCACCCCTCCACTTT.

For the CDR3, the DNA is TGTGCCAGCAGTTTAGGAGGGAGGGTGGTCGAGCAGTACTTC. As protein: CASSLGGRVVEQYF. V and J are TRBV12-3 or TRBV12-4 and TRBJ2-7, with 7 bases identical to TRBD2. CDR3 length equals 14 residues. The V segment lost 1 base and the J segment 6 bases; nucleotides outside the gene matches: 6.

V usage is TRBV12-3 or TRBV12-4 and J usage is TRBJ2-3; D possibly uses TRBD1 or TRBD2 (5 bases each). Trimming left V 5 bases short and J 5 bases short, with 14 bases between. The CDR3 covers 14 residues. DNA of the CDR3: TGTGCCAGCAGTCTCCCGGGACCGGTAGATACGCAGTATTTT. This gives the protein CASSLPGPVDTQYF.

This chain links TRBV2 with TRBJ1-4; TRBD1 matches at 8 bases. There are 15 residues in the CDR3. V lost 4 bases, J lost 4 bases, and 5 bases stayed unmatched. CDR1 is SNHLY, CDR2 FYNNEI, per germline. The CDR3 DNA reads TGTGCCAGCAGTGCCCTGACAGGGGTTAATGAAAAACTGTTTTTT. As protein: CASSALTGVNEKLFF.

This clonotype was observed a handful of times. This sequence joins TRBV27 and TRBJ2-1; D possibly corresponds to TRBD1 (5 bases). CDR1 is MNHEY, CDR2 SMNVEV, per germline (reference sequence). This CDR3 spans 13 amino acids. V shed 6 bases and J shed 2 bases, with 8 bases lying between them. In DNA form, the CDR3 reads TGTGCCAGCAGATTGACAGCCTACAATGAGCAGTTCTTC. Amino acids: CASRLTAYNEQFF.

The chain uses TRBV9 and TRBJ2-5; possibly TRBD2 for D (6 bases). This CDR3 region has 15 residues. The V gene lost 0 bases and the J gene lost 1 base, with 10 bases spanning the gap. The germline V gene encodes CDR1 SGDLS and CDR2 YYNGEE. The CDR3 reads CASSVGGGAQETQYF. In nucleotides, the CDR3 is TGTGCCAGCAGCGTAGGGGGCGGGGCCCAAGAGACCCAGTACTTC.